Each of the 3 T cell receptor beta chains below was sequenced from the same sample in a study of shared clonotypes between healthy human individuals. Sequenced by immunoSEQ multiplex PCR; TCRdb stores in-frame clones only, minus some. The sample includes over 2 million clones, roughly 94% seen only once; the top ten take more than 0.1%. The specimen sequenced was naive CD4+ T cells sorted from blood. Described subset: CD45RA+ positively selected. Receptors were obtained from a man aged 18 to 30 in good health.

This chain joins TRBV13 and TRBJ2-5; 7 bases map to TRBD2. CDR1 and CDR2 (germline): PRHDT, FYEKMQ (reference sequence). The CDR3 has 15 amino acids. V gave up 0 bases and J gave up 0 bases; unmatched junction bases: 1. CDR3 bases: TGTGCCAGCAGCTTAGGCGCGGGAGACCAAGAGACCCAGTACTTC. It is translated as CASSLGAGDQETQYF.

The chain joins TRBV7-9 to TRBJ1-5; 7 bases map to TRBD1. The CDR3 has 15 amino acids. Losses at the gene ends were 5 bases for V and 3 bases for J; bases not matched to a gene: 7. Germline assignment: CDR1 SEHNR and CDR2 FQNEAQ (reference sequence). The chain's CDR3 is CASSPRGQINQPQHF. As DNA, the CDR3 is TGTGCCAGCAGCCCTCGGGGACAGATCAATCAGCCCCAGCATTTT.

The chain joins TRBV11-2 to TRBJ2-3; 7 bases match TRBD2. Germline CDR1 reads SGHAT; CDR2 reads FQNNGV. The ends lost 5 bases at V and 4 bases at J; junction bases unmatched: 15. CDR3 length: 17 residues. The CDR3 nucleotides read TGTGCCAGCAGCCCTTCTGGTGCGGGAGATGGTTCAGATACGCAGTATTTT. It yields the protein CASSPSGAGDGSDTQYF.